The sequence of this T cell receptor beta chain was determined in a study of blood T cell repertoires in COVID-19. Looking at the study overall: Specimens from acute and convalescent COVID-19 originated in the United States, Italy and Spain.

The table came from immunoSEQ multiplex PCR; TCRdb's copy has only in-frame clones and leaves some out. Here the sample spans about 230,000 clones, 65% to 90% being singletons. This CDR3 has 17 amino acids. The V gene's germline CDR1 is LGHNA and CDR2 YSLEER. The ends lost 1 base at V and 9 bases at J; junction bases unmatched: 14. This sequence originates from a man between 50 and 59 years old with COVID-19, enrolled during active disease. The sample consisted of peripheral blood. The chain has TRBV4-3 and TRBJ2-1; 8 nucleotides line up with TRBD2. The CDR3 reads CASSQGFLAGGGSEQFF. DNA of the CDR3: TGCGCCAGCAGCCAAGGATTCTTGGCGGGGGGTGGTAGTGAGCAGTTCTTC.